One and the same sample provided the 18 T cell receptor beta chains below, sequenced in a study of blood T cell repertoires in COVID-19. Profiling relied on immunoSEQ multiplex PCR, and the TCRdb table lists in-frame clones only, not all of them. The table records some 400,000 clones, roughly 92% of them present only once. Material: PBMCs or T cells enriched from blood (not recorded which). The source is a woman in her 40s who had been exposed to COVID-19.

This rearrangement joins TRBV9 to TRBJ2-5; perhaps TRBD2 as D (5 bases). Germline V gene lookup returns CDR1 SGDLS and CDR2 YYNGEE. The V gene lost 1 base and the J gene lost 3 bases, with 22 bases spanning the gap. The CDR3 contains 18 residues. CDR3 loop: CASSVSSGRWRAEETQYF. The DNA of the CDR3 is TGTGCCAGCAGCGTAAGTTCCGGTAGGTGGCGGGCCGAAGAGACCCAGTACTTC. Together with reference TRBV9 and TRBJ2-5, the CDR3 gives the full variable domain: DSGVTQTPKHLITATGQRVTLRCSPRSGDLSVYWYQQSLDQGLQFLIQYYNGEERAKGNILERFSAQQFPDLHSELNLSSLELGDSALYFCASSVSSGRWRAEETQYFGPGTRLLVL.

The rearrangement joins TRBV29-1 to TRBJ2-6; the D is unclear. Germline CDR1 reads SQVTM; CDR2 reads ANQGSEA. Trimming took off 3 bases at V and 0 bases at J, with 9 bases between the two ends. The CDR3 spans 15 residues. CDR3 protein: CSVESRDSGANVLTF. For the CDR3, the DNA is TGCAGCGTTGAGTCGAGAGACTCTGGGGCCAACGTCCTGACTTTC.

The J gene is TRBJ1-1, the V gene TRBV19; 10 nucleotides line up with TRBD1. CDR3 length: 16 residues. Germline V gene lookup returns CDR1 LNHDA and CDR2 SQIVND (reference sequence). Trimming took 6 bases from V and 7 from J; bases not matched to a gene: 14. The DNA of the CDR3 is TGTGCCAGTAGGGGGTTAGGGACAGGGGAAGGGAATGAAGCTTTCTTT. This codes for CASRGLGTGEGNEAFF.

The CDR3 sequence is CSLSDKGRAFF. CDR3 bases: TGCAGTCTGTCGGACAAAGGTCGGGCTTTCTTT. The chain recombines TRBV20-1 with TRBJ1-1, with D maybe TRBD1 (5 bases). V lost 8 bases and J lost 11, with 18 bases in between. Germline values: CDR1 DFQATT, CDR2 SNEGSKA (reference sequence). The length of the CDR3 is 11 residues.

This clone was counted once. The chain carries TRBV18 and TRBJ1-1; TRBD1 might be the D (5 bases). The germline V gene encodes CDR1 KGHSH and CDR2 LQKENI. Between the trimmed V and J ends, which lost 1 base and 11 bases, there was a span of 17 bases. The length of the CDR3 is 14 residues. CDR3 in DNA: TGTGCCAGCTCACCACAAGCGCAGGACATTACCGCTTTCTTT. It encodes CASSPQAQDITAFF.

The chain employs TRBV6-1 and TRBJ2-5, with 8 bases identical to TRBD2. Germline CDR1 is MNHNS and CDR2 is SASEGT. V dropped 3 bases and J dropped 5; count of bases not matched to a gene: 8. CDR3 size: 15 residues. CDR3 protein: CASSDGGVELETQYF. As DNA, the CDR3 is TGTGCCAGCAGTGACGGGGGGGTCGAGTTGGAGACCCAGTACTTC.

The sample holds one count of this clone. V gene TRBV7-9 combines with J gene TRBJ1-4, with a weak D call TRBD1 (6 bases). V lost 4 bases, J lost 7 bases, and 16 bases lay in between. CDR3 length: 15 residues. The germline V gene encodes CDR1 SEHNR and CDR2 FQNEAQ (reference sequence). The CDR3 DNA reads TGTGCCAGCAGCTCCCAAGGGGGTGGAACTGAAAAACTGTTTTTT. Its translation is CASSSQGGGTEKLFF.

The chain carries TRBV12-3 or TRBV12-4 and TRBJ1-4; D is possibly TRBD1 (5 bases). With 1 base removed from V and 10 bases from J, the gap between germline ends came to 10 bases. This CDR3 is 13 amino acids long. CDR3 bases: TGTGCCAGCAGTTTAGATCGTAGGGGAAAACTGTTTTTT. This gives the protein CASSLDRRGKLFF.

V gene TRBV9 combines with J gene TRBJ2-3; D unresolved. V lost 3 bases to trimming and J lost 1 base, with 9 bases between them. Germline CDR1 is SGDLS and CDR2 is YYNGEE. This CDR3 contains 14 residues. DNA of the CDR3: TGTGCCAGCAGCGGGGCCCAACGCACAGATACGCAGTATTTT. Residues: CASSGAQRTDTQYF.

The gene calls are TRBV5-3 and TRBJ2-1; 10 positions agree with TRBD2. TRBV5-3 is identified as an open reading frame with a role that is uncertain. The ends lost 4 bases at V and 4 bases at J; junction bases unmatched: 5. This CDR3 has 15 residues. CDR3 sequence: CARSHLAGVYNEQFF. The CDR3 bases are TGTGCCAGAAGCCACCTAGCGGGGGTTTACAATGAGCAGTTCTTC.

The chain employs TRBV7-9 and TRBJ1-2; perhaps TRBD1 as D (6 bases). Trimming removed 5 bases at V and 1 base at J, with 11 bases between. CDR3 length: 14 amino acids. CDR1 SEHNR and CDR2 FQNEAQ come from the germline V gene (reference sequence). CDR3 sequence (DNA): TGTGCCAGCAGCGTACAGGGTGGTAACTATGGCTACACCTTC. Translating it yields CASSVQGGNYGYTF.

The rearrangement uses TRBV19 and TRBJ1-5; D might be TRBD1 (5 bases). Germline-derived CDR1 and CDR2 are LNHDA and SQIVND (reference sequence). V lost 1 base, J lost 0 bases, and 7 bases lay in between. This CDR3 region has 15 residues. The CDR3 bases are TGTGCCAGTAGTATAGGGGGGGATAGCAATCAGCCCCAGCATTTT. As protein: CASSIGGDSNQPQHF.

The chain couples TRBV5-1 to TRBJ1-2, with 10 bases identical to TRBD1. The CDR3 covers 15 residues. V shed 3 bases, J shed 5 bases, and the junction held 7 bases outside the gene matches. Germline V gene data show CDR1 as SGHRS and CDR2 as YFSETQ. For the CDR3, the DNA is TGCGCCAGCAGCTCGTCGACAGGGGGCGGTTATGGCTACACCTTC. Its protein product is CASSSSTGGGYGYTF.

This clone has just one count. The V and J genes are TRBV2 and TRBJ1-2; 10 nucleotides agree with TRBD1. With V trimmed by 8 bases and J by 7 bases, 10 bases remained unmatched. Germline CDR1 and CDR2: SNHLY and FYNNEI. The CDR3 length is 14 residues. DNA for the CDR3: TGTGCCAGCCTGCCTCGGGACAGGGGATCTGGCTACACCTTC. It yields the protein CASLPRDRGSGYTF.

The count of this clone is one. The rearrangement links TRBV18 to TRBJ2-5, with 7 positions matching TRBD1. The CDR3 loop spans 14 amino acids. V lost 4 bases to trimming and J lost 1 base; unmatched junction nucleotides: 3. Germline V gene data show CDR1 as KGHSH and CDR2 as LQKENI. In nucleotides, the CDR3 is TGTGCCAGCTCACGAAGACAGGGCCAAGAGACCCAGTACTTC. This gives the protein CASSRRQGQETQYF. Full variable domain (outside the CDR3, taken from reference TRBV18 and TRBJ2-5): NAGVMQNPRHLVRRRGQEARLRCSPMKGHSHVYWYRQLPEEGLKFMVYLQKENIIDESGMPKERFSAEFPKEGPSILRIQQVVRGDSAAYFCASSRRQGQETQYFGPGTRLLVL.

The chain has TRBV7-9 and TRBJ2-1; 9 bases fit TRBD2. CDR3 length: 15 amino acids. Germline assignment: CDR1 SEHNR and CDR2 FQNEAQ (reference sequence). V shed 1 base, J shed 8 bases, and the junction held 6 bases outside the gene matches. CDR3 loop: CASSLDFSGGHEQFF. The CDR3 bases are TGTGCCAGCAGCTTAGATTTTAGCGGGGGCCATGAGCAGTTCTTC.

In this sample, this clone turned up once. One junction end disagrees with the germline gene, perhaps due to a read error. The CDR3 is CASSLFRSSDEQYF. CDR3 bases: TGTGCCAGCAGTTTATTCAGGTCCTCCGACGAGCAGTACTTC. The chain carries TRBV27 and TRBJ2-7; D unresolved. CDR1 MNHEY and CDR2 SMNVEV come from the germline V gene (reference sequence). The CDR3 totals 14 residues.

The chain combines TRBV12-3 or TRBV12-4 with TRBJ1-2, with a weak D call TRBD1 (5 bases). V was pared by 2 bases and J by 5 bases, with 9 bases between. The CDR3 spans 13 residues. The CDR3 here is CASSLPGYYGYTF. The CDR3 nucleotides are TGTGCCAGCAGTTTACCAGGGTATTATGGCTACACCTTC.